The 3 T cell receptor beta chains below come from one sample, sequenced in a study of human T cells and chemical hapten exposure. TCRdb called the RACE reads again in MiXCR, with one record for every CDR3 protein. The sample includes about 48,000 distinct CDR3 sequences, about 10% of them seen just once. As to time point: patch test 3, about 24 weeks after DPC sensitization. Treatment reported: therapeutic diphenylcyclopropenone sensitization with weekly scalp DPC. The sample consisted of whole blood, taken in connection with sensitization to the hapten diphenylcyclopropenone (DPC). The receptors were sampled from a woman between 35 and 50 years old with alopecia areata. Some clones in this sample may be carry-over from other donors' samples.

This clonotype was observed at least ten times. The rearrangement uses TRBV20-1 and TRBJ1-1, with D uncertain. V lost 6 bases and J 1 base, leaving 15 bases between the germline ends. The CDR3 totals 14 residues. Germline V gene sequence: CDR1 DFQATT, CDR2 SNEGSKA (reference sequence). In DNA, the CDR3 is TGCAGTGCCTTTTTAGAGGAGGGGAACACTGAAGCTTTCTTT. This gives the protein CSAFLEEGNTEAFF.

V and J are TRBV30 and TRBJ2-6; TRBD1 agrees at 7 bases. V was clipped by 5 bases and J by 0 bases; unmatched bases: 4. Germline values: CDR1 GTSNPN, CDR2 SVGIG (reference sequence). The CDR3 spans 15 residues. CDR3 in amino acids: CAWGQDLSGANVLTF. CDR3 in DNA: TGTGCCTGGGGACAGGACCTCTCTGGGGCCAACGTCCTGACTTTC.

The chain employs TRBV7-2 and TRBJ2-7, with D tentatively TRBD1 (6 bases). CDR1 and CDR2 from the germline V gene are SGHTA and FQGNSA. This CDR3 comprises 13 residues. V was cut by 5 bases and J by 4 bases, with 12 bases left in between. The CDR3 loop reads CASSRGQTYEQYF. The CDR3 DNA follows: TGTGCCAGCAGCCGGGGACAAACTTACGAGCAGTACTTC.